The text below deals with one TCR beta chain. The sample is drawn from a study of blood T cell repertoires in COVID-19. There are 17 residues in the CDR3. From germline, CDR1 is LGHDT and CDR2 YNNKEL (reference sequence). V dropped 4 bases and J dropped 0; count of bases not matched to a gene: 9. Assay: immunoSEQ multiplex PCR; the TCRdb copy retains only in-frame clones and omits some. This table has 120,000 to 150,000 clones, about 86% appearing once. What was sequenced was peripheral blood. The chain has TRBV3-1 (or the pseudogene TRBV3-2) and TRBJ2-1, with 7 bases fitting TRBD1. The receptor comes from an older woman with acute or convalescent COVID-19. CDR3 sequence: CASSLISRDSSYNEQFF. As DNA, the CDR3 is TGTGCCAGCAGCCTGATATCCCGGGACAGCTCCTACAATGAGCAGTTCTTC.